The clone carrying this T cell receptor beta chain was seen a single time. These data originate in a study of blood T cell repertoires in COVID-19. Study-wide context: Samples representing acute and convalescent COVID-19 were sourced from the United States, Italy and Spain. PBMCs, B-cell-depleted T cells, or T cells were the source of the cDNA or gDNA that made up the material.

Original handling: The authors estimated nucleated cell counts from reference gene primer amplification. Using immunoSEQ multiplex PCR, the repertoire was profiled, and TCRdb retains in-frame clones only, with some absent. Clonal size and the V and J genes are those of that table, whereas D and trimming came from the DNA. The repertoire includes 150,000 to 200,000 clones, just under 95% of them detected once, and roughly 4.8% sits in the top ten. The clonotype comes from a woman between 50 and 59 years old with acute or convalescent COVID-19. The sequenced material came from peripheral blood.

The CDR3 sequence is CASRFGQESSYEQYF. In DNA, the CDR3 is TGCGCCAGCAGATTCGGACAGGAAAGCTCCTACGAGCAGTACTTC. The gene calls are TRBV4-1 and TRBJ2-7, with TRBD1 matching 7 bases. The V gene end was trimmed by 6 bases and the J gene end by 0 bases; junction bases not matched to a gene: 8. The CDR3 contains 15 residues. The germline V gene has CDR1 MGHRA and CDR2 YSYEKL.